Described below is a single TCR beta chain sequence and its context. The antigen remains unidentified. The CDR3 is 11 amino acids. V lost 6 bases, J lost 4 bases, and 3 bases lay in between. The germline V gene has CDR1 MDHEN and CDR2 SYDVKM. PCR involved 60 Vbeta and 13 Jbeta primers. Clones were sequenced by immunoSEQ multiplex PCR, and TCRdb holds only the in-frame ones, with some missing. The sample consists of about 120,000 clones, 78% of them appearing once. The source of the sample is a study of cytomegalovirus exposure and HLA in healthy donors. Study-wide results and caveats: Later on, an analysis tied 15,000 or so TCR beta sequences to HLA alleles at 0.05 false discovery rate.

The source is a woman in her 30s in good health and CMV-seronegative. V usage is TRBV28 and J usage is TRBJ2-2, with D uncertain. The sequenced sample was PBMCs. For the CDR3, the DNA is TGTGCCAGCAGCTCCACCGGGGAGCTGTTTTTT. Residues: CASSSTGELFF. The full variable domain, in which reference TRBV28 and TRBJ2-2 provide the parts outside the CDR3, is DVKVTQSSRYLVKRTGEKVFLECVQDMDHENMFWYRQDPGLGLRLIYFSYDVKMKEKGDIPEGYSVSREKKERFSLILESASTNQTSMYLCASSSTGELFFGEGSRLTVL.